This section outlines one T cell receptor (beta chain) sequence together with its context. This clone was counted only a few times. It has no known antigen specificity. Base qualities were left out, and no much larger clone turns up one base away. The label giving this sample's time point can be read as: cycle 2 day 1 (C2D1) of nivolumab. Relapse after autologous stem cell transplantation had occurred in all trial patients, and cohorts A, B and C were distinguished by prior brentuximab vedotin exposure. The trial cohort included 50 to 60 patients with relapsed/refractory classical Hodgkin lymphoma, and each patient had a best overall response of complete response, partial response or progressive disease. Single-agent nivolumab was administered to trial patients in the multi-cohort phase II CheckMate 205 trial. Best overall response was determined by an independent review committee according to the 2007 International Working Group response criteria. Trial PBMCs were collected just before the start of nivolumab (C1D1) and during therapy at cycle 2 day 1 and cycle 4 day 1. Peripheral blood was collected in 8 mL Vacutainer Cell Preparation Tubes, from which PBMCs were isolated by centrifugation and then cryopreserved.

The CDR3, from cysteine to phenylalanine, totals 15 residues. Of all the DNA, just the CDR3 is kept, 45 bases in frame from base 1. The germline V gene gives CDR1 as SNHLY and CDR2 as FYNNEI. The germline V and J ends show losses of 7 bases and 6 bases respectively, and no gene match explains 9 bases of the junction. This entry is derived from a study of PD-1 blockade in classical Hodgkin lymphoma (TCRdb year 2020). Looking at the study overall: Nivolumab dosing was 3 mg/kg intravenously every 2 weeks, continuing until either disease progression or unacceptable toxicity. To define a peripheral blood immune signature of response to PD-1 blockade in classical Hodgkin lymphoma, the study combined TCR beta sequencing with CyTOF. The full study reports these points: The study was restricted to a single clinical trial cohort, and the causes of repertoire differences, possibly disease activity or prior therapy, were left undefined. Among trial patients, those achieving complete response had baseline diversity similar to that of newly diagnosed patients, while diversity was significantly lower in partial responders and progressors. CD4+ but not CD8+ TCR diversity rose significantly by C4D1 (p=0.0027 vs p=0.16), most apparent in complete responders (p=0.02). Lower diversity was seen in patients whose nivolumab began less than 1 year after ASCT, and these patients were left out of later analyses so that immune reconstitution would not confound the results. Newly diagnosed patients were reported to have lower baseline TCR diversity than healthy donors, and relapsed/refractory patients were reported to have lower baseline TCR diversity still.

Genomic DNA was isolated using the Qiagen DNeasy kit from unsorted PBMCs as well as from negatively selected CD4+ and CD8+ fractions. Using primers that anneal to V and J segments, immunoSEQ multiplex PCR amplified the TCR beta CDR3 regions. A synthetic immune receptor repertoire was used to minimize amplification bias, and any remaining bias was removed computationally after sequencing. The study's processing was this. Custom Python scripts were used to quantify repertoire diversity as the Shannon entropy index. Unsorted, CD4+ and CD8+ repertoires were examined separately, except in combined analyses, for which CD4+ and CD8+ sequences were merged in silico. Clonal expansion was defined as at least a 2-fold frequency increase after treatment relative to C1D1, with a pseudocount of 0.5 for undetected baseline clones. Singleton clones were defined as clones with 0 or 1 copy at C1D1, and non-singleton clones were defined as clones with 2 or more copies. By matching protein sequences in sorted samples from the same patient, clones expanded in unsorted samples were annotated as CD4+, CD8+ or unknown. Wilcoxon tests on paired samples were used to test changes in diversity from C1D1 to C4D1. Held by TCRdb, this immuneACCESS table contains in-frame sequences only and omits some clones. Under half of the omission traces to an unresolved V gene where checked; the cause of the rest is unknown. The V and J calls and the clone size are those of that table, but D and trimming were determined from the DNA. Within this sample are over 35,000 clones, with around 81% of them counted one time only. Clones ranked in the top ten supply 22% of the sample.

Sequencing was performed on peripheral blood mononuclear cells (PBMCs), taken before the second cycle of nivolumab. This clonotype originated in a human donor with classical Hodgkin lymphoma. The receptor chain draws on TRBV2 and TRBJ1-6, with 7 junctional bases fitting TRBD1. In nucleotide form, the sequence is TGTGCCAGCACCCTGGGAGGGGGCGGTAATTCACCCCTCCACTTT. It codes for CASTLGGGGNSPLHF.